This TCR beta chain was identified during a study of blood T cell repertoires in COVID-19. Turning to the study itself: COVID-19 samples, acute and convalescent, were from the United States, Italy and Spain. PBMCs, B-cell-depleted T cells, or T cells provided the cDNA or gDNA that made up the material.

V was cut by 10 bases and J by 0 bases, with 16 bases left in between. Germline V gene data show CDR1 as ENHRY and CDR2 as SYGVKD. This CDR3 contains 16 residues. Clones were sequenced by immunoSEQ multiplex PCR, and TCRdb holds only the in-frame ones, with some missing. The repertoire includes roughly 180,000 clones, about 83% of them detected once, and 6% to 9% sits in the top ten. The receptor was derived from a middle-aged man who had recovered from COVID-19. The material sequenced was peripheral blood. This chain joins TRBV10-3 and TRBJ2-6; weak D call: TRBD2 (6 bases). The CDR3 sequence: CATSTSLSSGANVLTF. In DNA, the CDR3 is TGTGCCACCTCTACTAGCTTGAGCTCTGGGGCCAACGTCCTGACTTTC.